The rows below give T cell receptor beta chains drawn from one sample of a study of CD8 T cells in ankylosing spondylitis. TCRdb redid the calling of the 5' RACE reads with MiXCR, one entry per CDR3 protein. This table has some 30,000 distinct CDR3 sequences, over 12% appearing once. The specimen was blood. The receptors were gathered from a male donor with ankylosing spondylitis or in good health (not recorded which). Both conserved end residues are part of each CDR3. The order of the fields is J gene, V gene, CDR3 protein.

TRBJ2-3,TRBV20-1,CSARSGSVTDTQYF
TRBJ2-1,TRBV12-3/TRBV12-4,CASSPPPGQGDNEQFF
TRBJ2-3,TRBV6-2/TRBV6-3,CASSYSFRKREVEDTQYF
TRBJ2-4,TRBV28,CASSAQGAKNIQYF
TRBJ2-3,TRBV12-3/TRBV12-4,CASSFIIGGDTDTQYF
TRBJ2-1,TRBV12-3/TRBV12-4,CASSFGDNEQFF
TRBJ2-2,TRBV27,CASTNLKSSGELFF
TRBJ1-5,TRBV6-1,CASSELDSNQPQHF
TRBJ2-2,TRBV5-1,CASSKAGGLTGELFF
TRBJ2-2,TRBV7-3,CASSPGRAVNTGELFF
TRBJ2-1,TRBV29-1,CSVAGGTSLYNEQFF
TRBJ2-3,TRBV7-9,CASSWVGSTDTQYF
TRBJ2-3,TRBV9,CASSVGGAGVQYF
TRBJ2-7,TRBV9,CASSPSGSYEQYF
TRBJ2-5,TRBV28,CASSLVQGKETQYF
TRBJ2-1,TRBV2,CASSELHNEQFF
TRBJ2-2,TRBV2,CASKGQPNTGELFF
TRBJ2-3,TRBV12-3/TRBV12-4,CADGDRATDTQYF